This TCR beta chain was sequenced in a study of OX40 agonist ivuxolimab in advanced cancers. For the study at large: Patients got intravenous ivuxolimab at 0.01 to 10 mg/kg every 2 weeks.

Measured with immunoSEQ multiplex PCR; TCRdb has only the in-frame clones, and not every one. The sample yields fewer than 90,000 clones, 85% seen once. The ends lost 5 bases at V and 7 bases at J; junction bases unmatched: 14. The length of the CDR3 is 17 residues. CDR1 and CDR2 from the germline V gene are MNHEY and SMNVEV (reference sequence). V gene TRBV27 combines with J gene TRBJ2-7, with 13 bases lining up with TRBD2. The origin of this receptor is an adult with an advanced solid tumor such as melanoma, head and neck, liver or kidney cancer. The sample consisted of CD4+ or CD8+ T cells sorted from blood, taken in a trial of the OX40 agonist ivuxolimab. The chain's CDR3 is CASSRTSGRARAVEQYF. DNA of the CDR3: TGTGCCAGCAGTCGTACTAGCGGGAGGGCCCGGGCGGTTGAGCAGTACTTC.